The rows below give T cell receptor beta chains drawn from one sample of a study of cytomegalovirus exposure and HLA in healthy donors. Assay used: immunoSEQ multiplex PCR; TCRdb lists only in-frame clones, some missing. Here the sample table reports tens of thousands of clones. The sequenced sample consisted of PBMCs. The receptors stem from a male donor in good health and CMV-seropositive. CDR3s include the opening cysteine and the closing phenylalanine or tryptophan. The order of the fields is clone size, D gene, J gene, V gene, CDR3 protein. A D gene is named only where the DNA matches it firmly. Rows give clone size only sometimes, using once, few, many, or a class for an expanded clone.

abundance: .
d_gene: .
j_gene: TRBJ2-1
v_gene: TRBV30
CDR3aa: CAWSVRYNEQFF

abundance: .
d_gene: .
j_gene: TRBJ1-5
v_gene: TRBV7-8
CDR3aa: CASSYRYSNQPQHF

abundance: .
d_gene: TRBD1
j_gene: TRBJ1-1
v_gene: TRBV19
CDR3aa: CATKTGGVNTEAFF

abundance: .
d_gene: TRBD1
j_gene: TRBJ1-1
v_gene: TRBV28
CDR3aa: CASSPLKGATNTEAFF

abundance: .
d_gene: TRBD1
j_gene: TRBJ1-4
v_gene: TRBV4-2
CDR3aa: CASSRGQANEKLFF

abundance: .
d_gene: TRBD2
j_gene: TRBJ2-7
v_gene: TRBV11-2
CDR3aa: CASSLGSGGFSYEQYF

abundance: .
d_gene: TRBD1
j_gene: TRBJ1-2
v_gene: TRBV29-1
CDR3aa: CSVDIAGGAHGYTF

abundance: .
d_gene: .
j_gene: TRBJ2-7
v_gene: TRBV18
CDR3aa: CASSSRHSTYEQYF

abundance: .
d_gene: TRBD1
j_gene: TRBJ1-2
v_gene: TRBV7-3
CDR3aa: CASSSVPWGQGHGYTF

abundance: .
d_gene: .
j_gene: TRBJ1-6
v_gene: TRBV6-6
CDR3aa: CASSHYNSPLHF

abundance: .
d_gene: TRBD2
j_gene: TRBJ2-7
v_gene: TRBV7-9
CDR3aa: CASSSIAGFSYEQYF

abundance: .
d_gene: TRBD1
j_gene: TRBJ2-7
v_gene: TRBV27
CDR3aa: CASSTISRTGHHEQYF

abundance: .
d_gene: .
j_gene: TRBJ1-4
v_gene: TRBV25-1
CDR3aa: CASRTRTNEKLFF

abundance: .
d_gene: .
j_gene: TRBJ1-5
v_gene: TRBV30
CDR3aa: CAWSDLGDQPQHF

abundance: .
d_gene: TRBD1
j_gene: TRBJ1-4
v_gene: TRBV5-1
CDR3aa: CASSMGQATNEKLFF

abundance: .
d_gene: .
j_gene: TRBJ1-1
v_gene: TRBV14
CDR3aa: CASSQDAGNTEAFF

abundance: .
d_gene: TRBD2
j_gene: TRBJ2-1
v_gene: TRBV9
CDR3aa: CASSVGLAGVDNEQFF

abundance: .
d_gene: .
j_gene: TRBJ1-5
v_gene: TRBV2
CDR3aa: CASRADSFDQPQHF

abundance: .
d_gene: TRBD1
j_gene: TRBJ1-1
v_gene: TRBV7-2
CDR3aa: CASSLRQGTEAFF

abundance: .
d_gene: .
j_gene: TRBJ1-1
v_gene: TRBV5-6
CDR3aa: CASSFEHRMNTEAFF

abundance: .
d_gene: TRBD2
j_gene: TRBJ2-5
v_gene: TRBV29-1
CDR3aa: CSVGGTTQETQYF

abundance: .
d_gene: TRBD1
j_gene: TRBJ2-7
v_gene: TRBV15
CDR3aa: CATSGQKGRGTYEQYF

abundance: .
d_gene: .
j_gene: TRBJ2-7
v_gene: TRBV6-1
CDR3aa: CASRIGITVSYEQYF

abundance: medium-sized
d_gene: .
j_gene: TRBJ1-1
v_gene: TRBV7-9
CDR3aa: CASSLQTGMNTEAFF

abundance: .
d_gene: TRBD1
j_gene: TRBJ1-2
v_gene: TRBV28
CDR3aa: CASSFGGQGDYGYTF

abundance: .
d_gene: .
j_gene: TRBJ2-1
v_gene: TRBV25-1
CDR3aa: CASSAGGILDNEQFF

abundance: .
d_gene: .
j_gene: TRBJ2-2
v_gene: TRBV30
CDR3aa: CAWNWLAPNGELFF

abundance: .
d_gene: TRBD1
j_gene: TRBJ2-6
v_gene: TRBV30
CDR3aa: CAWSAETGTGANVLTF

abundance: .
d_gene: TRBD1
j_gene: TRBJ1-4
v_gene: TRBV5-6
CDR3aa: CASSLWVTGREEKLFF

abundance: .
d_gene: TRBD1
j_gene: TRBJ2-7
v_gene: TRBV28
CDR3aa: CASGTGSGYEQYF

abundance: .
d_gene: TRBD1
j_gene: TRBJ2-7
v_gene: TRBV7-9
CDR3aa: CASSSGQLGYEQYF

abundance: .
d_gene: .
j_gene: TRBJ1-1
v_gene: TRBV9
CDR3aa: CASSVTSQNTEAFF

abundance: .
d_gene: .
j_gene: TRBJ1-5
v_gene: TRBV5-1
CDR3aa: CASSLGQDLYNQPQHF

abundance: .
d_gene: TRBD1
j_gene: TRBJ1-5
v_gene: TRBV30
CDR3aa: CAWSLTGGQPQHF

abundance: .
d_gene: .
j_gene: TRBJ2-7
v_gene: TRBV28
CDR3aa: CASSTGTTRSYEQYF

abundance: .
d_gene: .
j_gene: TRBJ1-1
v_gene: TRBV11-2
CDR3aa: CASSPPVREAFF

abundance: .
d_gene: TRBD1
j_gene: TRBJ1-3
v_gene: TRBV5-6
CDR3aa: CASSLRDREGTIYF

abundance: .
d_gene: TRBD1
j_gene: TRBJ2-3
v_gene: TRBV18
CDR3aa: CASSPTGGPDTQYF

abundance: .
d_gene: TRBD1
j_gene: TRBJ1-1
v_gene: TRBV2
CDR3aa: CASSIGQGNTEAFF

abundance: .
d_gene: .
j_gene: TRBJ1-5
v_gene: TRBV2
CDR3aa: CASRIPGSTNQPQHF

abundance: .
d_gene: .
j_gene: TRBJ1-6
v_gene: TRBV9
CDR3aa: CASSEGRGTGFYNSPLHF

abundance: .
d_gene: .
j_gene: TRBJ1-2
v_gene: TRBV4-1
CDR3aa: CASSQVQQGPGYTF

abundance: .
d_gene: .
j_gene: TRBJ1-2
v_gene: TRBV7-9
CDR3aa: CASSPLYMSYTF

abundance: .
d_gene: .
j_gene: TRBJ1-5
v_gene: TRBV6-5
CDR3aa: CASSYEGKGQPQHF

abundance: .
d_gene: TRBD2
j_gene: TRBJ2-2
v_gene: TRBV30
CDR3aa: CAWTQTSGTGELFF

abundance: .
d_gene: TRBD1
j_gene: TRBJ1-1
v_gene: TRBV6-6
CDR3aa: CASSSQGANTEAFF

abundance: .
d_gene: .
j_gene: TRBJ1-5
v_gene: TRBV6-5
CDR3aa: CASSPQGRSNQPQHF

abundance: .
d_gene: .
j_gene: TRBJ1-5
v_gene: TRBV7-2
CDR3aa: CARSLRGSVVLQPQHF

abundance: .
d_gene: .
j_gene: TRBJ1-1
v_gene: TRBV30
CDR3aa: CAWSGQTQGTEAFF

abundance: .
d_gene: .
j_gene: TRBJ2-2
v_gene: TRBV29-1
CDR3aa: CSAITGFQAGELFF

abundance: .
d_gene: TRBD1
j_gene: TRBJ2-7
v_gene: TRBV6-6
CDR3aa: CASSPQGASYEQYF

abundance: .
d_gene: TRBD1
j_gene: TRBJ1-3
v_gene: TRBV6-1
CDR3aa: CASSEYGTDGNTIYF

abundance: .
d_gene: .
j_gene: TRBJ2-1
v_gene: TRBV29-1
CDR3aa: CSVEWRQGMGNEQFF

abundance: .
d_gene: TRBD1
j_gene: TRBJ2-1
v_gene: TRBV5-1
CDR3aa: CASSLGQGNEQFF

abundance: .
d_gene: TRBD1
j_gene: TRBJ2-7
v_gene: TRBV7-9
CDR3aa: CASSFSGTAYEQYF

abundance: .
d_gene: TRBD1
j_gene: TRBJ1-1
v_gene: TRBV9
CDR3aa: CASSNDRAGNTEAFF

abundance: .
d_gene: .
j_gene: TRBJ2-1
v_gene: TRBV5-1
CDR3aa: CASSAGLYDNEQFF